A single sample gave rise to the 8 T cell receptor beta chains below, sequenced in a study of blood T cell repertoires in COVID-19 (dated by TCRdb to the early 2020s). Library preparation employed the immunoSEQ multiplex PCR assay. What TCRdb holds here is the immuneACCESS table cut down to in-frame rearrangements. Part of the clones is not present; checked against another copy, under half of the missing clones reflect an unresolved V gene, and the others are unexplained. This sample is represented by over 45,000 clones; 80% to 90% of them were singletons. The biggest ten clones account for roughly 2.9% of the sample. The sample taken for sequencing was peripheral blood. Receptor source: a woman older than 75 with acute or convalescent COVID-19.

The genes are TRBV2 and TRBJ2-7, with D possibly being TRBD1 (5 bases). The CDR3 runs to 13 residues. The V gene's germline CDR1 is SNHLY and CDR2 FYNNEI. The V end lost 4 bases, the J end lost 3 bases, and 10 bases lay between the germline ends. The CDR3, as DNA: TGTGCCAGCAGTGTAAAGGGGTACTACGAGCAGTACTTC. Translating gives CASSVKGYYEQYF.

The V and J genes are TRBV12-3 or TRBV12-4 and TRBJ1-2; a possible D gene is TRBD1 (5 bases). The CDR3 consists of 13 residues. Trimming pared 2 bases from V and 8 bases from J, leaving 12 bases between. Written as DNA, the CDR3 is TGTGCCAGCAGTTTACGGCCCCAGGGAGGCTACACCTTC. It specifies CASSLRPQGGYTF.

The J gene is TRBJ2-1, the V gene TRBV10-3; 10 bases fit TRBD2. Trimming removed 6 bases from V and 6 bases from J; junction bases left unmatched: 5. CDR3 size: 14 residues. CDR1 is ENHRY and CDR2 is SYGVKD in the germline V gene. DNA of the CDR3: TGTGCCATCAGGACTAGCGGGCGACTCAATGAGCAGTTCTTC. This sequence encodes CAIRTSGRLNEQFF.

This chain links TRBV30 with TRBJ1-4; 9 nucleotides line up with TRBD1. V was clipped by 0 bases and J by 8 bases; unmatched bases: 10. The CDR3 totals 16 residues. The V gene's germline CDR1 is GTSNPN and CDR2 SVGIG (reference sequence). The CDR3 DNA follows: TGTGCCTGGAGTGTACCCGGGACAGGGATCCGGGAAAAACTGTTTTTT. This gives the protein CAWSVPGTGIREKLFF.

The rearrangement joins TRBV10-2 to TRBJ2-3; the D gene is possibly TRBD2 (5 bases). Trimming took 3 bases from V and 0 from J, leaving 7 bases between them. The germline CDR1 and CDR2 sequences are WSHSY and SAAADI. The CDR3 consists of 14 residues. CDR3 sequence: CASSEGRSTDTQYF. CDR3 DNA sequence: TGCGCCAGCAGTGAAGGGAGAAGCACAGATACGCAGTATTTT.

The rearrangement links TRBV5-1 to TRBJ2-2; no firm D call. V lost 0 bases to trimming and J lost 4 bases, with 7 bases between them. The CDR3 sequence is 14 residues long. Germline V gene data show CDR1 as SGHRS and CDR2 as YFSETQ. The CDR3 region has the DNA TGCGCCAGCAGCTTGGCCGGGTTCACCGGGGAGCTGTTTTTT. Translating gives CASSLAGFTGELFF.

J is TRBJ2-7 and V is TRBV25-1; maybe TRBD1 (6 bases). Germline CDR1 and CDR2: MGHDK and SYGVNS. Trimming shortened V by 7 bases and J by 3 bases, and 10 bases separated the two germline ends. CDR3 length: 12 residues. CDR3 sequence: CASIDRFYEQYF. Here the CDR3 DNA reads TGTGCCAGCATAGACAGGTTCTACGAGCAGTACTTC.

This clone came up once. V is TRBV30 and J is TRBJ1-6; D is unresolved. CDR3 length equals 16 residues. Germline assignment: CDR1 GTSNPN and CDR2 SVGIG (reference sequence). V was trimmed by 3 bases and J by 0 bases, leaving 12 bases between them. The CDR3 region has the DNA TGTGCCTGGAGCCCTAGCAGAAGCTCCTATAATTCACCCCTCCACTTT. It specifies CAWSPSRSSYNSPLHF.